The 31 T cell receptor beta chains reported below all come from one sample, sequenced in a study of shared clonotypes between healthy human individuals. Libraries were prepared by immunoSEQ multiplex PCR; TCRdb keeps only in-frame clonotypes and omits some of them. The table shows under 550,000 clones, with 95% to 97% occurring only once. Material for sequencing was naive CD4+ T cells sorted from blood. Subset: CD45RA+ positively selected. These receptors were obtained from a woman aged 30 to 39 in good health.

The J gene is TRBJ1-1, the V gene TRBV11-2, with D uncertain. The CDR3 is 14 residues long. Germline V CDR1 and CDR2: SGHAT, FQNNGV. The V and J ends lost 2 bases and 3 bases respectively, with 10 bases between them. CDR3 coding DNA: TGTGCCAGCAGCTTAACTCCGGGTGACACTGAAGCTTTCTTT. It encodes CASSLTPGDTEAFF.

The CDR3 DNA is TGCGCCAGCAGCCAGAATCGACAGGGGAACACTGAAGCTTTCTTT. Its protein is CASSQNRQGNTEAFF. V usage is TRBV4-1 and J usage is TRBJ1-1; 7 nucleotides align to TRBD1. From germline, CDR1 is MGHRA and CDR2 YSYEKL. The J segment lost 1 base and the V segment lost 3 bases, leaving 5 bases of the junction unmatched. The CDR3 has 15 residues.

The CDR3, as DNA: TGTGCCAGCAGGTTAGCGGGTCACTCCTACGAGCAGTACTTC. Protein: CASRLAGHSYEQYF. The rearrangement uses TRBV6-5 and TRBJ2-7; 7 nucleotides line up with TRBD2. The CDR3 runs 14 residues. V shed 6 bases and J 0 bases; nucleotides not matched to a gene: 5. CDR1 is MNHEY and CDR2 is SVGAGI in the germline V gene.

The sample holds a few counts of this clone. The sample holds other DNA sequences that translate to the same CDR3. Here the CDR3 reads CASSEQGAYGYTF. As DNA, the CDR3 is TGTGCCAGCAGTGAACAGGGGGCCTATGGCTACACCTTC. The gene calls are TRBV2 and TRBJ1-2; 8 bases are shared with TRBD1. Germline V gene sequence: CDR1 SNHLY, CDR2 FYNNEI. The J segment lost 4 bases and the V segment lost 2 bases, leaving 0 bases of the junction unmatched. The CDR3 is 13 amino acids.

The chain carries TRBV6-7 and TRBJ2-7; perhaps TRBD2 as D (6 bases). TRBV6-7 is given ORF status, its function remaining uncertain. V lost 0 bases, J lost 3 bases, and 12 bases lay in between. The CDR3 extends over 15 amino acids. For the CDR3, the DNA is TGTGCCAGCAGTTACTCGTCGACTAGTCTCTACGAGCAGTACTTC. Protein: CASSYSSTSLYEQYF.

V usage is TRBV4-2 and J usage is TRBJ2-7; D is unclear. Germline loops: CDR1 LGHNA, CDR2 YNFKEQ. This CDR3 region has 15 residues. V dropped 4 bases and J dropped 1 base, with 14 bases sitting between them. CDR3 bases: TGTGCCAGCAGCCTCCTTCCCGCAGAATCCTACGAGCAGTACTTC. Translated: CASSLLPAESYEQYF.

This chain joins TRBV28 and TRBJ1-2, with a possible D match to TRBD1 (5 bases). Trimming removed 7 bases at V and 4 bases at J, with 16 bases between. Germline V gives CDR1 MDHEN, CDR2 SYDVKM. The CDR3 is 14 amino acids. CDR3 DNA sequence: TGTGCCAGCACCTCTGGGGCAGTCGCCTATGGCTACACCTTC. It translates to CASTSGAVAYGYTF.

This chain links TRBV9 with TRBJ1-3, with TRBD1 as a possible D gene (5 bases). The V gene's germline CDR1 is SGDLS and CDR2 YYNGEE. Deletions cut 4 bases from V and 0 bases from J, with 8 bases between. The CDR3 is 14 amino acids. This CDR3 is CASSTGGSGNTIYF. CDR3 coding DNA: TGTGCCAGCAGCACCGGGGGCTCTGGAAACACCATATATTTT. The entire variable domain, with the rest obtained from reference TRBV9 and TRBJ1-3, is as follows: DSGVTQTPKHLITATGQRVTLRCSPRSGDLSVYWYQQSLDQGLQFLIQYYNGEERAKGNILERFSAQQFPDLHSELNLSSLELGDSALYFCASSTGGSGNTIYFGEGSWLTVV.

J is TRBJ1-4 and V is TRBV27; weak D call: TRBD1 (5 bases). This CDR3 comprises 15 residues. The ends were cut back, 6 bases at V and 6 bases at J, with 17 bases in the middle. In germline, CDR1 is MNHEY, CDR2 SMNVEV (reference sequence). The CDR3 bases are TGTGCCAGCAGCCATGAGGGGCTAGCGTATGAAAAACTGTTTTTT. It translates to CASSHEGLAYEKLFF.

The chain joins TRBV9 to TRBJ2-3; a possible D gene is TRBD1 (6 bases). The CDR3 loop spans 14 amino acids. Germline CDR1 is SGDLS and CDR2 is YYNGEE. V was pared by 0 bases and J by 10 bases, with 15 bases between. This chain's CDR3 is CASSVASDSIAQYF. The CDR3 nucleotides read TGTGCCAGCAGCGTAGCTTCGGACAGCATCGCGCAGTATTTT.

The genes are TRBV7-2 and TRBJ1-5; TRBD1 matches 7 bases. The trim removed 3 bases at V and 6 bases at J, leaving 8 bases unmatched. Germline-derived CDR1 and CDR2 are SGHTA and FQGNSA. This CDR3 is built from 15 residues. CDR3 coding DNA: TGTGCCAGCAGCTTTGATAGGGACAGAATTCAGCCCCAGCATTTT. This codes for CASSFDRDRIQPQHF.

J is TRBJ2-7 and V is TRBV29-1; 9 bases line up with TRBD1. Germline CDR1 is SQVTM and CDR2 is ANQGSEA. This CDR3 has 13 residues. Trimming took 6 bases from V and 6 from J; bases not matched to a gene: 9. DNA of the CDR3: TGCAGCGTGGCCCCTACGGACAGGGGCGAGCAGTACTTC. Encoded protein: CSVAPTDRGEQYF.

This chain joins TRBV11-2 and TRBJ2-7; the match to TRBD2 covers 9 bases. Losses at the gene ends were 5 bases for V and 0 bases for J; bases not matched to a gene: 8. The CDR3 is 16 amino acids. The germline V gene has CDR1 SGHAT and CDR2 FQNNGV. CDR3 bases: TGTGCCAGCAGCATGGGGACTAGCAGGAGCTCCTACGAGCAGTACTTC. Translating it yields CASSMGTSRSSYEQYF.

The chain carries TRBV9 and TRBJ1-2; D not resolved. Germline CDR1 and CDR2: SGDLS and YYNGEE. V was cut by 0 bases and J by 0 bases, with 12 bases left in between. The CDR3 runs 16 residues. The CDR3 is CASSVGGRFSNYGYTF. CDR3 coding DNA: TGTGCCAGCAGCGTAGGTGGCAGGTTCTCTAACTATGGCTACACCTTC.

The chain is built from TRBV18 and TRBJ2-3; weak D call: TRBD1 (5 bases). This CDR3 contains 15 residues. The germline CDR1 and CDR2 sequences are KGHSH and LQKENI. Trimming took off 9 bases at V and 6 bases at J, with 22 bases between the two ends. The CDR3 nucleotides read TGTGCCAGTTCGATCCAGGGTCTACTTACGGATACGCAGTATTTT. Translation: CASSIQGLLTDTQYF.

This chain uses TRBV18 with TRBJ1-1; unclear D gene. Germline V lookup: CDR1 KGHSH, CDR2 LQKENI. CDR3 size: 15 residues. V lost 0 bases and J 2 bases, leaving 10 bases between the germline ends. This CDR3 is CASSPPSQTNTEAFF. The DNA for the CDR3 is TGTGCCAGCTCACCACCGAGTCAGACTAACACTGAAGCTTTCTTT.

The chain has TRBV4-1 and TRBJ2-1; 7 nucleotides align to TRBD2. Germline V lookup: CDR1 MGHRA, CDR2 YSYEKL. CDR3 length equals 14 residues. V was clipped by 3 bases and J by 6 bases; unmatched bases: 5. The CDR3 DNA is TGCGCCAGCAGCCATGGACTAGATCCCAATGAGCAGTTCTTC. This encodes CASSHGLDPNEQFF.

The gene calls are TRBV13 and TRBJ1-3; maybe TRBD1 (6 bases). The CDR3 sequence is 16 residues long. Between the trimmed V and J ends, which lost 5 bases and 7 bases, there was a span of 21 bases. Germline loops: CDR1 PRHDT, CDR2 FYEKMQ (reference sequence). The CDR3 loop reads CASSRSPGVGGNTIYF. CDR3 coding DNA: TGTGCCAGCAGCCGGAGCCCCGGGGTAGGGGGGAACACCATATATTTT. Based on the CDR3 plus reference TRBV13 and TRBJ1-3, the full variable domain is AAGVIQSPRHLIKEKRETATLKCYPIPRHDTVYWYQQGPGQDPQFLISFYEKMQSDKGSIPDRFSAQQFSDYHSELNMSSLELGDSALYFCASSRSPGVGGNTIYFGEGSWLTVV.

The chain is built from TRBV4-1 and TRBJ2-1, with TRBD2 identical over 10 bases. Germline V CDR1 and CDR2: MGHRA, YSYEKL. V dropped 1 base and J dropped 0; count of bases not matched to a gene: 9. The CDR3 sequence is 19 residues long. In nucleotides, the CDR3 is TGCGCCAGCAGCCAAGGTGCTAGCGGGAGACCCCGCTCCTACAATGAGCAGTTCTTC. Translating gives CASSQGASGRPRSYNEQFF.

The V and J genes are TRBV9 and TRBJ2-7; the match to TRBD2 covers 11 bases. In germline, CDR1 is SGDLS, CDR2 YYNGEE. This CDR3 has 18 residues. With 3 bases clipped from V and 0 bases from J, the junction kept 11 bases outside the gene matches. CDR3 in DNA: TGTGCCAGCAGCGAGCTTGCAGTAGCGGGAGGGAGCTCCTACGAGCAGTACTTC. Its protein product is CASSELAVAGGSSYEQYF.

This clone has just one count. The chain joins TRBV7-7 to TRBJ2-5, with D perhaps matching TRBD1 (6 bases). The V and J ends lost 5 bases and 2 bases respectively, with 9 bases between them. CDR1 and CDR2 from the germline V gene are SSHAT and FNYEAQ (reference sequence). This CDR3 spans 13 amino acids. CDR3 DNA sequence: TGTGCCAGCAGCGTGGACAGACAAGAGACCCAGTACTTC. Translation: CASSVDRQETQYF.

The chain couples TRBV2 to TRBJ2-1; D unclear. V lost 0 bases and J lost 6, with 9 bases in between. From germline, CDR1 is SNHLY and CDR2 FYNNEI. This CDR3 comprises 14 residues. The CDR3 reads CASSEARTINEQFF. The CDR3 nucleotides read TGTGCCAGCAGTGAAGCGCGAACTATCAATGAGCAGTTCTTC. The variable domain in full, completed from reference TRBV2 and TRBJ2-1, reads EPEVTQTPSHQVTQMGQEVILRCVPISNHLYFYWYRQILGQKVEFLVSFYNNEISEKSEIFDDQFSVERPDGSNFTLKIRSTKLEDSAMYFCASSEARTINEQFFGPGTRLTVL.

As regards this clone: The same CDR3 also results from other DNA sequences found in this sample. The chain uses TRBV7-9 and TRBJ1-1; D gene uncertain. Trimming stripped 1 base from V and 1 base from J, with 4 bases between. This CDR3 contains 13 residues. In germline, CDR1 is SEHNR, CDR2 FQNEAQ (reference sequence). In nucleotides, the CDR3 is TGTGCCAGCAGCTTAGTTGGGAACACTGAAGCTTTCTTT. This gives the protein CASSLVGNTEAFF.

V gene TRBV5-1 combines with J gene TRBJ1-3; tentatively, D is TRBD1 (5 bases). Per the germline V gene, CDR1 is SGHRS and CDR2 is YFSETQ. The CDR3 has 14 residues. Trimming pared 4 bases from V and 3 bases from J, leaving 11 bases between. The CDR3 sequence is CASSGTAGGNTIYF. Here the CDR3 DNA reads TGCGCCAGCAGCGGGACGGCCGGTGGAAACACCATATATTTT.

The rearrangement uses TRBV5-4 and TRBJ2-1, with 16 bases aligning to TRBD2. V shed 4 bases and J 9 bases; nucleotides not matched to a gene: 7. The germline gives CDR1 SGHNT, CDR2 YYREEE (reference sequence). The CDR3 is 16 amino acids. DNA of the CDR3: TGTGCCAGCAGCAAGGGACTAGCGGGAGGGCGTGGTGAGCAGTTCTTC. It translates to CASSKGLAGGRGEQFF.

The V and J genes are TRBV30 and TRBJ2-7; tentatively, D is TRBD1 (6 bases). The germline V gene has CDR1 GTSNPN and CDR2 SVGIG (reference sequence). The CDR3 extends over 14 amino acids. Trimming shortened V by 3 bases and J by 5 bases, and 17 bases separated the two germline ends. For the CDR3, the DNA is TGTGCCTGGAGGGATTCCGGGACACGGAACGAGCAGTACTTC. It specifies CAWRDSGTRNEQYF.

The J gene is TRBJ2-7, the V gene TRBV5-3; D tentatively fits TRBD1 or TRBD2 (5 bases each). TRBV5-3 is given ORF status, its function remaining uncertain. Trimming removed 10 bases from V and 12 bases from J, with 11 bases in between. The CDR3 length is 8 residues. The CDR3 nucleotides are TGTGCCGAGCGGACAATGTACTTC. This encodes CAERTMYF.

The gene calls are TRBV9 and TRBJ2-3, with TRBD1 identical over 7 bases. CDR3 length: 14 residues. V trimming: 3 bases; J trimming: 7 bases; junction bases outside the gene matches: 8. Germline CDR1 SGDLS, CDR2 YYNGEE. The CDR3 here is CASSGAGDRHTQYF. DNA for the CDR3: TGTGCCAGCAGCGGAGCCGGGGACAGACATACGCAGTATTTT.

The rearrangement links TRBV5-8 to TRBJ1-2; weak D call: TRBD1 (6 bases). The germline V gene has CDR1 SGHTS and CDR2 YDEGEE. CDR3 length: 13 amino acids. V was cut by 5 bases and J by 4 bases, with 12 bases left in between. The CDR3 nucleotides are TGTGCCAGCAGAAGAGGACAGAGCTATGGCTACACCTTC. Encoded protein: CASRRGQSYGYTF.

The rearrangement joins TRBV19 to TRBJ2-7; D gene ambiguous. From germline, CDR1 is LNHDA and CDR2 SQIVND (reference sequence). Trimming shortened V by 4 bases and J by 0 bases, and 10 bases separated the two germline ends. This CDR3 region has 14 residues. The CDR3: CASSNTASSYEQYF. DNA of the CDR3: TGTGCCAGTAGTAACACCGCGAGCTCCTACGAGCAGTACTTC.

The V call is TRBV11-2, the J call TRBJ1-1, with D possibly being TRBD1 (5 bases). The CDR3 is 14 residues long. Trimming left V 4 bases short and J 1 base short, with 10 bases between. Germline CDR1 and CDR2: SGHAT and FQNNGV. This chain's CDR3 is CASSWGAGNTEAFF. CDR3 bases: TGTGCCAGCAGCTGGGGCGCAGGGAACACTGAAGCTTTCTTT.